A single sample gave rise to the 14 T cell receptor beta chains below, sequenced in a study of molecular identifiers for immune sequencing clone quantification. From the PCR reads, TCRdb called clonotypes with MiXCR, one entry per CDR3 protein. The sample lists around 82,000 distinct CDR3 sequences; roughly 19% were seen once. Specimen: naive CD8+ T cells from blood, with Jurkat cell RNA spiked in. The subset here: FACS-sorted CD8+CD4-CCR7+CD45RA+ naive T cells. The source is a human donor in good health. Some libraries in this study had Jurkat cell RNA spiked in.

The table lists this clonotype with many counts. The chain has TRBV5-1 and TRBJ2-5; 11 positions match TRBD2. The CDR3 contains 14 residues. The V segment lost 7 bases and the J segment 2 bases; nucleotides outside the gene matches: 4. Germline V gene sequence: CDR1 SGHRS, CDR2 YFSETQ. The CDR3 coding sequence is TGCGCCAGCCGTCTAGCGGGAGGTCAAGAGACCCAGTACTTC. Translation gives CASRLAGGQETQYF.

This clonotype was found a few times. The rearrangement uses TRBV5-6 and TRBJ2-1; D call uncertain. Germline V CDR1 and CDR2: SGHDT, YYEEEE. CDR3 length: 14 amino acids. V dropped 0 bases and J dropped 2 bases, with 6 bases sitting between them. The CDR3 sequence is CASSLEGTYNEQFF. The CDR3 DNA reads TGTGCCAGCAGCTTGGAGGGTACCTACAATGAGCAGTTCTTC.

At least ten counts were recorded for this clonotype. The CDR3 loop is CASSVVSGKTEAFF. In nucleotides, the CDR3 is TGTGCCAGCAGCGTAGTGAGCGGGAAAACTGAAGCTTTCTTT. The chain is built from TRBV9 and TRBJ1-1, with D hard to call. The CDR3 is 14 amino acids. V was cut by 0 bases and J by 5 bases, with 11 bases left in between. Germline lookup yields CDR1 SGDLS and CDR2 YYNGEE.

This clonotype came up a few times. The chain recombines TRBV3-2 with TRBJ2-3; TRBD1 is taken as the D call from the table, unchecked against the DNA. TRBV3-2 is tagged as a pseudogene. This CDR3 is built from 14 residues. In DNA form, the CDR3 reads TGTGCCAGCAGCCAAGAGGCCGGGGGGGATACGCAGTATTTT. Its protein product is CASSQEAGGDTQYF.

Note on this clonotype: A much more abundant neighbour one base away suggests this may be a read error. The chain uses TRBV19 and TRBJ2-7, with TRBD2 matching over 7 bases. CDR1 and CDR2 from the germline V gene are LNHDA and SQIVND (reference sequence). CDR3 length equals 13 residues. The CDR3: CASESTGGYERYF. CDR3 DNA sequence: TGTGCCTCTGAATCGACGGGAGGCTACGAGCGGTACTTC. Supplemented by reference TRBV19 and TRBJ2-7, the full variable domain reads DGGITQSPKYLFRKEGQNVTLSCEQNLNHDAMYWYRQDPGQGLRLIYYSQIVNDFQKGDIAEGYSVSREKKESFPLTVTSAQKNPTAFYLCASESTGGYERYFGPGTRLTVT.

This clonotype showed up many times. In DNA, the CDR3 is TGTGCCAGCAGCCCTTGGACAGGGGGCCAAGATGGCTACACCTTC. As protein: CASSPWTGGQDGYTF. The chain recombines TRBV13 with TRBJ1-2; TRBD1 aligns across 11 bases. After removal of 5 bases from V and 6 bases from J, the junction contained 8 bases not matched to a gene. Germline CDR1 PRHDT, CDR2 FYEKMQ (reference sequence). This CDR3 has 15 amino acids.

In this sample, this clonotype turned up many times. V and J are TRBV4-3 and TRBJ2-7; 14 bases line up with TRBD2. CDR3 length: 15 amino acids. After removal of 4 bases from V and 6 bases from J, the junction contained 5 bases not matched to a gene. Germline-derived CDR1 and CDR2 are LGHNA and YSLEER. CDR3 in amino acids: CASSLGLAGDSEQYF. The CDR3 bases are TGCGCCAGCAGCCTGGGACTAGCGGGAGACTCCGAGCAGTACTTC.

There are many counts of this clonotype. This sequence joins TRBV15 and TRBJ2-5; D might be TRBD1 (5 bases). The length of the CDR3 is 16 residues. V was shortened by 0 bases and J by 2 bases, with 13 bases between the two germline ends. CDR1 LNHNV and CDR2 YYDKDF come from the germline V gene (reference sequence). Here the CDR3 reads CATSRDGGHIQETQYF. In DNA, the CDR3 is TGTGCCACCAGCAGAGATGGCGGACATATACAAGAGACCCAGTACTTC.

This clonotype was recorded many times. The CDR3 DNA reads as TGTGCCAGCGGATGGGGACAGGTCAGCACAGATACGCAGTATTTT. Its translation is CASGWGQVSTDTQYF. The genes are TRBV5-4 and TRBJ2-3, with TRBD1 identical over 8 bases. V shed 7 bases, J shed 0 bases, and the junction held 7 bases outside the gene matches. Germline assignment: CDR1 SGHNT and CDR2 YYREEE (reference sequence). This CDR3 region has 15 residues.

As for this clonotype: A read error is possible here, since a much larger clone lies one base away. The rearrangement links TRBV6-2 or TRBV6-3 to TRBJ1-1; TRBD1 might be the D (5 bases). This CDR3 is built from 16 residues. Germline loops: CDR1 MNHEY, CDR2 SVGEGT. The CDR3 loop reads CASGYSRQSMNTEAFF. CDR3 nucleotides: TGTGCCAGCGGTTACTCGAGACAGTCCATGAACACTGAAGCTTTCTTT.

This clonotype came up many times. This sequence joins TRBV14 and TRBJ2-3; D gene ambiguous. Germline CDR1 SGHDN, CDR2 FVKESK. Trimming stripped 4 bases from V and 0 bases from J, with 14 bases between. This CDR3 contains 16 residues. As DNA, the CDR3 is TGTGCCAGCAGCCTAGACACCCTTGGGAGCACAGATACGCAGTATTTT. The encoded protein is CASSLDTLGSTDTQYF.

This clonotype was seen at least ten times. The rearrangement links TRBV9 to TRBJ2-3; 7 positions match TRBD1. J lost 1 base, V lost 0 bases, and 5 bases had no gene match. The germline gives CDR1 SGDLS, CDR2 YYNGEE. This CDR3 region has 16 residues. The CDR3 loop is CASSVAAGTGTDTQYF. CDR3 coding DNA: TGTGCCAGCAGCGTAGCGGCCGGGACAGGCACAGATACGCAGTATTTT.

This clonotype was found many times. The chain couples TRBV7-9 to TRBJ2-7, with D perhaps matching TRBD1 (6 bases). V lost 1 base and J lost 4, with 8 bases in between. The CDR3 covers 13 residues. Germline assignment: CDR1 SEHNR and CDR2 FQNEAQ (reference sequence). CDR3: CASSLGDTYEQYF. The CDR3 coding sequence is TGTGCCAGCAGCTTAGGGGACACATACGAGCAGTACTTC.

Worth noting for this clonotype: A read error may explain this, as a much larger clone is one base away. As DNA, the CDR3 is TGCAGTGCTAGAGGAACGGGCGAAAGGAGCGGGAGCTACCAAGAGACCCAGTACTTC. Its translation: CSARGTGERSGSYQETQYF. This chain links TRBV20-1 with TRBJ2-5; 8 positions agree with TRBD2. Losses at the gene ends were 1 base for V and 0 bases for J; bases not matched to a gene: 16. The CDR3 is 19 residues long. Per germline, CDR1 DFQATT and CDR2 SNEGSKA (reference sequence).